Listed here are 20 T cell receptor beta chains from one sample, sequenced in a study of identical twins. TCRdb reanalysed the 5' RACE reads using MiXCR and keeps one entry per CDR3 protein. There are about 220,000 distinct CDR3 sequences in the sample; approximately 7.3% occur only once, and under 7% lies in the top ten. In addition, the sample was reused for a study of yellow fever vaccine responses in identical twins.

Material: CD8+ T cells sorted from blood. The receptor source for this set is a woman younger than 35 in good health.

This clonotype was counted at least ten times. The chain combines TRBV20-1 with TRBJ1-2; D is ambiguous. The CDR3 length is 13 residues. Germline V lookup: CDR1 DFQATT, CDR2 SNEGSKA (reference sequence). Deletions cut 3 bases from V and 2 bases from J, with 10 bases between. CDR3: CSARAKENYGYTF. CDR3 nucleotides: TGCAGTGCTAGGGCTAAAGAAAACTATGGCTACACCTTC.

This chain connects TRBV27 to TRBJ2-7, with TRBD2 matching over 9 bases. CDR1 and CDR2 from the germline V gene are MNHEY and SMNVEV (reference sequence). V was pared by 8 bases and J by 7 bases, with 9 bases of the junction left unmatched. The CDR3 contains 13 residues. The chain's CDR3 is CASGRGGPGEQYV. CDR3 in DNA: TGTGCCAGCGGGCGGGGGGGGCCGGGAGAGCAGTACGTC.

This clonotype was recorded a few times. The chain joins TRBV5-1 to TRBJ2-3; 11 bases line up with TRBD2. V was clipped by 4 bases and J by 6 bases; unmatched bases: 13. CDR1 and CDR2 from the germline V gene are SGHRS and YFSETQ. The CDR3 totals 17 residues. The CDR3: CASSGGGLAATSDTQYF. The CDR3 coding sequence is TGCGCCAGCAGCGGGGGGGGACTAGCGGCTACCTCCGATACGCAGTATTTT.

This clonotype has at least ten counts. This sequence joins TRBV4-1 and TRBJ2-7; 7 positions agree with TRBD2. The CDR3 has 17 amino acids. V was clipped by 1 base and J by 0 bases; unmatched bases: 9. Germline assignment: CDR1 MGHRA and CDR2 YSYEKL. The CDR3 sequence is CASSQVWGSSGSYEQYF. The CDR3 DNA reads as TGCGCCAGCAGCCAAGTCTGGGGGTCTAGCGGCTCCTACGAGCAGTACTTC.

In its sample, this clonotype was seen many times. The V gene is TRBV5-1, the J gene TRBJ2-3; no clear D gene. CDR1 is SGHRS, CDR2 YFSETQ, per germline. CDR3 length: 15 amino acids. Trimming cost V 4 bases and J 4 bases, with 16 bases left between them. CDR3 protein: CASSTDGAPADTQYF. CDR3 nucleotide sequence: TGCGCCAGCAGCACGGATGGAGCCCCCGCAGATACGCAGTATTTT. Full variable domain (rest looked up from reference TRBV5-1 and TRBJ2-3): KAGVTQTPRYLIKTRGQQVTLSCSPISGHRSVSWYQQTPGQGLQFLFEYFSETQRNKGNFPGRFSGRQFSNSRSEMNVSTLELGDSALYLCASSTDGAPADTQYFGPGTRLTVL.

This clonotype has at least ten counts. V and J are TRBV12-3 or TRBV12-4 and TRBJ2-2; D ambiguous. The CDR3 totals 14 residues. The ends were cut back, 3 bases at V and 4 bases at J, with 9 bases in the middle. The CDR3 loop is CASSFVEVTGELFF. CDR3 sequence (DNA): TGTGCCAGCAGTTTCGTCGAGGTCACCGGGGAGCTGTTTTTT.

The rearrangement joins TRBV15 to TRBJ2-1, with a possible D match to TRBD2 (7 bases). The length of the CDR3 is 15 residues. V was cut by 5 bases and J by 9 bases, with 20 bases left in between. CDR1 and CDR2 (germline): LNHNV, YYDKDF (reference sequence). The DNA for the CDR3 is TGTGCCACCAGCCTTCTAGGGGGGGCCGCGACTGAGCAGTTCTTC. Protein: CATSLLGGAATEQFF. The full variable domain, completed using reference TRBV15 and TRBJ2-1, is DAMVIQNPRYQVTQFGKPVTLSCSQTLNHNVMYWYQQKSSQAPKLLFHYYDKDFNNEADTPDNFQSRRPNTSFCFLDIRSPGLGDTAMYLCATSLLGGAATEQFFGPGTRLTVL.

The sample holds many counts of this clonotype. The rearrangement uses TRBV29-1 and TRBJ2-2; the D gene is possibly TRBD1 (5 bases). This CDR3 is built from 14 residues. The V gene's germline CDR1 is SQVTM and CDR2 ANQGSEA. V lost 1 base, J lost 0 bases, and 6 bases lay in between. CDR3 loop: CSVEGGSNTGELFF. The DNA of the CDR3 is TGCAGCGTTGAAGGGGGCTCGAACACCGGGGAGCTGTTTTTT.

The table lists this clonotype with many counts. The chain employs TRBV5-1 and TRBJ2-2; the D gene is possibly TRBD1 (6 bases). The germline gives CDR1 SGHRS, CDR2 YFSETQ. The CDR3 is 11 amino acids. Trimming stripped 6 bases from V and 8 bases from J, with 8 bases between. CDR3 region: CASNRAGELFF. The CDR3 coding sequence is TGCGCCAGCAACAGGGCAGGGGAGCTGTTTTTT.

This clonotype was recorded at least ten times. The rearrangement links TRBV7-9 to TRBJ2-2; 12 positions match TRBD1. The germline gives CDR1 SEHNR, CDR2 FQNEAQ (reference sequence). Germline trimming cut 4 bases from V and 8 bases from J; bases unmatched to any gene: 5. This CDR3 has 15 amino acids. The chain's CDR3 is CASSYGTGGIGELFF. CDR3 coding DNA: TGTGCCAGCAGCTACGGGACAGGGGGCATTGGGGAGCTGTTTTTT.

This clonotype was recorded a few times. The rearrangement joins TRBV5-4 to TRBJ2-3; tentatively, D is TRBD2 (6 bases). V gave up 0 bases and J gave up 1 base, with 15 bases separating them. CDR3 length: 17 amino acids. Looked up from germline, CDR1 is SGHNT and CDR2 is YYREEE (reference sequence). The CDR3 sequence is CASSLGVAGRRTDTQYF. The CDR3 DNA is TGTGCCAGCAGCTTGGGGGTGGCGGGACGACGCACAGATACGCAGTATTTT.

At least ten counts were recorded for this clonotype. The gene calls are TRBV7-9 and TRBJ2-3, with TRBD2 matching over 14 bases. Germline V CDR1 and CDR2: SEHNR, FQNEAQ (reference sequence). V trimming: 6 bases; J trimming: 4 bases; junction bases outside the gene matches: 3. The CDR3 runs to 15 residues. CDR3 region: CASRGLAGVSDTQYF. As DNA, the CDR3 is TGTGCCAGCAGGGGACTAGCGGGAGTTTCAGATACGCAGTATTTT.

This chain uses TRBV6-2 or TRBV6-3 with TRBJ2-1; 9 nucleotides align to TRBD2. The V and J ends lost 0 bases and 6 bases, in that order; junction bases with no gene match: 6. Germline CDR1 reads MNHEY; CDR2 reads SVGEGT. This CDR3 region has 16 residues. The CDR3: CASSYSAAGGPNEQFF. As DNA, the CDR3 is TGTGCCAGCAGTTACTCAGCAGCGGGAGGTCCCAATGAGCAGTTCTTC.

This clonotype has more than one count but fewer than ten. The chain joins TRBV24-1 to TRBJ2-1; tentative D call: TRBD2 (5 bases). Germline V gene lookup returns CDR1 KGHDR and CDR2 SFDVKD. Trimming cost V 5 bases and J 0 bases, with 10 bases left between them. This CDR3 has 15 residues. CDR3: CATSAGAGSYNEQFF. The CDR3 DNA is TGTGCCACCAGTGCAGGTGCGGGCTCCTACAATGAGCAGTTCTTC.

The V gene is TRBV7-8, the J gene TRBJ1-1; 8 bases match TRBD1. Germline trimming cut 5 bases from V and 1 base from J; bases unmatched to any gene: 6. In germline, CDR1 is SGHVS, CDR2 FQNEAQ. The CDR3 consists of 15 residues. In nucleotides, the CDR3 is TGTGCCAGCAGCCAGCCGGGACAGGCGAACACTGAAGCTTTCTTT. As protein: CASSQPGQANTEAFF. Drawing the rest from reference TRBV7-8 and TRBJ1-1, the complete variable domain is GAGVSQSPRYKVAKRGQDVALRCDPISGHVSLFWYQQALGQGPEFLTYFQNEAQLDKSGLPSDRFFAERPEGSVSTLKIQRTQQEDSAVYLCASSQPGQANTEAFFGQGTRLTVV.

V is TRBV28 and J is TRBJ1-5, with 7 bases lining up with TRBD1. The junction had 10 bases not matched to a gene; V was cut back by 6 bases and J by 5 bases. This CDR3 has 15 amino acids. The germline gives CDR1 MDHEN, CDR2 SYDVKM. The CDR3 DNA reads as TGTGCCAGCAGCCCGGGACAGAGGGGCGATCAGCCCCAGCATTTT. It translates to CASSPGQRGDQPQHF.

The chain has TRBV7-6 and TRBJ1-6; no firm D call. This CDR3 is built from 15 residues. Germline CDR1 and CDR2: SGHVS and FNYEAQ. V was cut by 4 bases and J by 9 bases, with 16 bases left in between. The CDR3 DNA reads TGTGCCAGCAGCTCAATCGGTGCGGTGGGTTCACCCCTCCACTTT. Residues: CASSSIGAVGSPLHF.

This clonotype has more than one count but fewer than ten. The chain carries TRBV11-2 and TRBJ2-1, with D perhaps TRBD2 (7 bases). From germline, CDR1 is SGHAT and CDR2 FQNNGV. CDR3 size: 13 residues. Trimming took 2 bases from V and 10 from J, leaving 12 bases between them. The CDR3 DNA reads TGTGCCAGCAGCTTAAGGGGGGGTGACGAGCAGTTCTTC. It codes for CASSLRGGDEQFF.

This clonotype was detected only a few times. The gene calls are TRBV14 and TRBJ2-7; D unresolved. Trimming stripped 1 base from V and 7 bases from J, with 8 bases between. Germline CDR1 is SGHDN and CDR2 is FVKESK. The CDR3 totals 12 residues. The CDR3 loop is CASSQALGEQYV. The CDR3 nucleotides are TGTGCCAGCAGCCAAGCTCTGGGAGAGCAGTACGTC.

CDR3 region: CASSHSQGRDYGYTF. DNA of the CDR3: TGCGCCAGCAGCCACAGCCAGGGGAGAGACTATGGCTACACCTTC. The rearrangement links TRBV4-1 to TRBJ1-2, with D maybe TRBD1 (6 bases). Germline loops: CDR1 MGHRA, CDR2 YSYEKL. CDR3 length: 15 residues. Deletions cut 3 bases from V and 3 bases from J, with 14 bases between.